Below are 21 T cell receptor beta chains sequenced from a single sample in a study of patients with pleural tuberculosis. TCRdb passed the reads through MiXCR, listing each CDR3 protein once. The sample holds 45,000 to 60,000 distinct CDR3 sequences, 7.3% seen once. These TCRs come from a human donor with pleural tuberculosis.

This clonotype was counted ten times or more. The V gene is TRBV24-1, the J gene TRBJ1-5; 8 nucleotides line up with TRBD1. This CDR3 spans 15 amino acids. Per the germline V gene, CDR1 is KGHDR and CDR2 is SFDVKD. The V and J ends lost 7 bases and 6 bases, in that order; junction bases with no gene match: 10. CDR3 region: CATSPGTGPFQPQHF. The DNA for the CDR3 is TGTGCCACCAGCCCCGGGACAGGTCCTTTTCAGCCCCAGCATTTT.

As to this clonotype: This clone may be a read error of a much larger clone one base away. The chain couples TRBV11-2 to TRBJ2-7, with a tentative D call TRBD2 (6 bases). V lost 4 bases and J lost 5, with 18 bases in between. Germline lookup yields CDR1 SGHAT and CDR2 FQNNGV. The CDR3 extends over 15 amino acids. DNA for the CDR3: TGTGCCAGCAGCTCGACTAACGGGAGAGTCCACGAGCAGTACTTC. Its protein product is CASSSTNGRVHEQYF.

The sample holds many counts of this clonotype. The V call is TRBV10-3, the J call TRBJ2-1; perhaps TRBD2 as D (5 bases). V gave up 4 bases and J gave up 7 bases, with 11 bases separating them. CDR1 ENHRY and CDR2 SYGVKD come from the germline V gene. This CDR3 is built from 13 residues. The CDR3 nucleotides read TGTGCCATCAGTGCCTCACTAGGGAATGAGCAGTTCTTC. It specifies CAISASLGNEQFF.

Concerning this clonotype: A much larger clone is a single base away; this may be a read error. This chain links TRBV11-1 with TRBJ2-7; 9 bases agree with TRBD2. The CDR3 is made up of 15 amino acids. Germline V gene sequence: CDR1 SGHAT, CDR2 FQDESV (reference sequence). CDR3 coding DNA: TGTGCCAGCAGCTTTACAACTAGCGGGCACTACGAGCGGTACGTC. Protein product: CASSFTTSGHYERYV.

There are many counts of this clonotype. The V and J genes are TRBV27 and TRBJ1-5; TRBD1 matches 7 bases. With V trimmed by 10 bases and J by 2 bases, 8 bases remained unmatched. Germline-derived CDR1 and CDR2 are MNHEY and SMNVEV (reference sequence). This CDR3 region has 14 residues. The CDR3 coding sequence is TGTGCCACCGGAGGGGGCGGTGGCAATCAGCCCCAGCATTTT. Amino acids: CATGGGGGNQPQHF.

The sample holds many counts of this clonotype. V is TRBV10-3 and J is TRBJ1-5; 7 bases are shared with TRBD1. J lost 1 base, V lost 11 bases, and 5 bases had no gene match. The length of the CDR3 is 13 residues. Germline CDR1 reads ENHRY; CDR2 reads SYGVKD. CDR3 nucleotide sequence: TGTGCCTCCAGGGGGGCGAGCAATCAGCCCCAGCATTTT. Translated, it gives CASRGASNQPQHF.

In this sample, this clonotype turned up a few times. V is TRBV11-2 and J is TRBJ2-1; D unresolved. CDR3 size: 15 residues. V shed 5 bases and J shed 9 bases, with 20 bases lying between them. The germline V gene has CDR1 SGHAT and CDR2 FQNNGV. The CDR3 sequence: CASSIDLEAFGEQFF. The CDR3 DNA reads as TGTGCCAGCAGCATCGACCTGGAAGCTTTTGGTGAGCAGTTCTTC.

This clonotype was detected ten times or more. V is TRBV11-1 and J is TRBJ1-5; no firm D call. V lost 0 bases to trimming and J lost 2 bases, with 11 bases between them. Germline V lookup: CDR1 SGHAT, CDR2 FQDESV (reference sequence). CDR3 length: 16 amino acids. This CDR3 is CASSLARTPGNQPQHF. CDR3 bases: TGTGCCAGCAGCTTAGCGCGGACTCCTGGCAATCAGCCCCAGCATTTT.

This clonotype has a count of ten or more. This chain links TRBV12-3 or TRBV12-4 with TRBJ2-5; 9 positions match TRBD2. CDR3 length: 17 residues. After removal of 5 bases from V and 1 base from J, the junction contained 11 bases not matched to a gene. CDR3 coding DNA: TGTGCCAGCAGTCGCGGACTAGCGAGTTTTGCCCAAGAGACCCAGTACTTC. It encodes CASSRGLASFAQETQYF.

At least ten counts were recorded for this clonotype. As DNA, the CDR3 is TGTGCCAGCAGCTTGGATGGTAAGGGGAATCAGCCCCAGCATTTT. Translation gives CASSLDGKGNQPQHF. The chain employs TRBV5-4 and TRBJ1-5, with D perhaps matching TRBD1 (5 bases). Deletions cut 0 bases from V and 4 bases from J, with 11 bases between. The V gene's germline CDR1 is SGHNT and CDR2 YYREEE (reference sequence). The CDR3 runs 15 residues. The whole variable domain, filled in from reference TRBV5-4 and TRBJ1-5, reads ETGVTQSPTHLIKTRGQQVTLRCSSQSGHNTVSWYQQALGQGPQFIFQYYREEENGRGNFPPRFSGLQFPNYSSELNVNALELDDSALYLCASSLDGKGNQPQHFGDGTRLSIL.

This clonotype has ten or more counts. Written as DNA, the CDR3 is TGTGCCAGTAGTATAGGAGGGATCGGCACTGAAGCTTTCTTT. This encodes CASSIGGIGTEAFF. The rearrangement uses TRBV19 and TRBJ1-1; D call uncertain. In germline, CDR1 is LNHDA, CDR2 SQIVND (reference sequence). The CDR3 spans 14 residues. V lost 1 base and J lost 4, with 10 bases in between.

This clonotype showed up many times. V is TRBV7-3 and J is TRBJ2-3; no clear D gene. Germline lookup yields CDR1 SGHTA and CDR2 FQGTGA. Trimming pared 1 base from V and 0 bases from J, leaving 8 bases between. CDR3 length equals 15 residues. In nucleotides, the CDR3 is TGTGCCAGCAGCTTAAGCGGAACTAGCACAGATACGCAGTATTTT. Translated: CASSLSGTSTDTQYF.

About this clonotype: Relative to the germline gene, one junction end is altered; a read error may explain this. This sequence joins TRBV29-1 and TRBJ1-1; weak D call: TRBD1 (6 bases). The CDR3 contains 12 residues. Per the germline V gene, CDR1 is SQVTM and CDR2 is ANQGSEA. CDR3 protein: CSVPGGHTQAFF. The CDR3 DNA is TGCAGCGTGCCGGGGGGCCACACTCAAGCTTTCTTT.

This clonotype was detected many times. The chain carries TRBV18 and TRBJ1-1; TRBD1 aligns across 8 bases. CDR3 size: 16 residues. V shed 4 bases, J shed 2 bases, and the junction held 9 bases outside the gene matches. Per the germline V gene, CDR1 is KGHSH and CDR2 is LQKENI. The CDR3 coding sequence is TGTGCCAGCTCACTAACATGGACAGGGCACAACACTGAAGCTTTCTTT. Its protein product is CASSLTWTGHNTEAFF.

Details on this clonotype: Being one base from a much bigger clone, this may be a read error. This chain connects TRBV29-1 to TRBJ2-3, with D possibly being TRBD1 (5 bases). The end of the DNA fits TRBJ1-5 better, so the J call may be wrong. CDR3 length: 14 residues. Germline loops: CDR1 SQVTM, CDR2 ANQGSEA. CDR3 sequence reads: CSAVVSSPTDTQHF. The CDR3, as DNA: TGCAGCGCGGTCGTTTCGTCTCCGACAGATACGCAGCATTTT.

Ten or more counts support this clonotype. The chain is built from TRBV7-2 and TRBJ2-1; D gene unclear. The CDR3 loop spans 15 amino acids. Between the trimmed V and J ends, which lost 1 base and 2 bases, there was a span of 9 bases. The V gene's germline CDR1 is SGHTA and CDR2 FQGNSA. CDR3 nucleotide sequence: TGTGCCAGCAGCTTAGTGCCGCAAACCTACAATGAGCAGTTCTTC. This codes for CASSLVPQTYNEQFF.

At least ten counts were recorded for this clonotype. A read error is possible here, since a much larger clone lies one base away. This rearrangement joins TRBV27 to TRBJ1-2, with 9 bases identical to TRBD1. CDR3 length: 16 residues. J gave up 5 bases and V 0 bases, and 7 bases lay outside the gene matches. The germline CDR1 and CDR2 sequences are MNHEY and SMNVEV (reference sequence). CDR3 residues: CASSLSKAGTGYGYTF. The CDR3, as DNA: TGTGCCAGCAGTTTATCGAAAGCCGGGACAGGGTATGGCTACACCTTC.

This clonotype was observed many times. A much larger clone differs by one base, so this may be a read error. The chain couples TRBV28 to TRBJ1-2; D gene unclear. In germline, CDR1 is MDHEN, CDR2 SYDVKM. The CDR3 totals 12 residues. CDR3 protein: CASSPPVHGYAF. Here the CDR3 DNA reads TGTGCCAGCAGCCCCCCGGTCCATGGCTACGCCTTC.

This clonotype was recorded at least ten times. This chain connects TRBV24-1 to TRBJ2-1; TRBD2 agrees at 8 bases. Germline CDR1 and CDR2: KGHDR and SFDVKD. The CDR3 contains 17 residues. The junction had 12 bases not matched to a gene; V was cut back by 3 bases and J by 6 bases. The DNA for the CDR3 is TGTGCCACCAGTGATCCCGGCGGGACTAGAACGAGCAATGAGCAGTTCTTC. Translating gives CATSDPGGTRTSNEQFF.

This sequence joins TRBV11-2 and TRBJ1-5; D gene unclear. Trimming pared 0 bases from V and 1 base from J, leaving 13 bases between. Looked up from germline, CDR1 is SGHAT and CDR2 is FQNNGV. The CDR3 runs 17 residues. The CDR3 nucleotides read TGTGCCAGCAGCTTAGAAGCTGGTCAATCGAGCAATCAGCCCCAGCATTTT. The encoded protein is CASSLEAGQSSNQPQHF.

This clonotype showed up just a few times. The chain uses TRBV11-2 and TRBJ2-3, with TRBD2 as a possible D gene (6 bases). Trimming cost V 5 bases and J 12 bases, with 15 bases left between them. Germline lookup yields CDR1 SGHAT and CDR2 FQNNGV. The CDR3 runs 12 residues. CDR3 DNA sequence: TGTGCCAGCAGCACGACTAGGCAGGCACAGTATTTT. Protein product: CASSTTRQAQYF. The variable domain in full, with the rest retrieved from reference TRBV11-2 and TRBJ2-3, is EAGVAQSPRYKIIEKRQSVAFWCNPISGHATLYWYQQILGQGPKLLIQFQNNGVVDDSQLPKDRFSAERLKGVDSTLKIQPAKLEDSAVYLCASSTTRQAQYFGPGTRLTVL.